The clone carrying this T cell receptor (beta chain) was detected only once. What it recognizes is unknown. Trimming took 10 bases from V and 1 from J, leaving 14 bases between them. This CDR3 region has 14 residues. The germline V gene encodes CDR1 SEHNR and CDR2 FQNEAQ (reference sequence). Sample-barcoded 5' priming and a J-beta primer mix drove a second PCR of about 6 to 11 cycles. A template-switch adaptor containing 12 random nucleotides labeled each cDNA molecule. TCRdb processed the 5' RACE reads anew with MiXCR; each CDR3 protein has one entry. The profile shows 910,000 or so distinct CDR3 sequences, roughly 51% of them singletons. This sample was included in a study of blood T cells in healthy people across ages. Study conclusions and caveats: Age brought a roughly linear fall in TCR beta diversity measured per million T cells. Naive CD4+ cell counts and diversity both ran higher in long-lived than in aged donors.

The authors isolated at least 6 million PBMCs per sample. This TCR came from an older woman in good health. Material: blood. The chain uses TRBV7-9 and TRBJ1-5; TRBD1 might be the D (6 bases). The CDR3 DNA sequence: TGTGCCATCCTAGACACAGGGAGCAATCAGCCCCAGCATTTT. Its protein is CAILDTGSNQPQHF.